The sequence of this T cell receptor (beta chain) was determined in a study of human T cells and chemical hapten exposure (dated by TCRdb to 2020 to 2022). Describing the broader study: For sensitization, 2% DPC in acetone was applied to a roughly 2 cm by roughly 2 cm area of upper inner arm skin. Weekly therapeutic DPC doses were additionally applied to the scalp of patients throughout the roughly 26-week study period. Patch testing on the upper back used Finn chambers containing 0.01% DPC, with scoring done after 6 days according to International Contact Dermatitis Research Group standards. The patient cohort, mostly female, included alopecia areata with under or over 50% scalp involvement, alopecia totalis and alopecia universalis. Libraries were combined into a pool for sequencing, and differences in TCR yield between samples came mainly from small differences in library volumes within the pool. This study followed changes in the peripheral blood TCR repertoire in vivo during primary and secondary sensitization of alopecia patients to the hapten diphenylcyclopropenone (DPC). Blood samples were taken from patients before sensitization (week 0) and then at 2, 6 and about 24 weeks after DPC sensitization. About 29 alopecia patients gave blood for TCR sequencing at one to four time points (pre-sensitization, 2, 6 and 24 weeks). The study at large found these results: The number of TCRs above 1 in 1000 frequency did not change with DPC sensitization; there was no evidence of global repertoire structure alterations. Compared with pre-sensitization or healthy control sets, expanded TCRs formed significantly more large CDR3 similarity clusters, which is consistent with antigen-driven responses. A positive correlation was found between the number of PT1 expanded TCRs and patch test score, with significance reached at thresholds 8, 16 and 32 but not 4. After repeated subsampling, changes were observed in the strength of the expansion versus patch-test correlation and in the threshold at which the correlation became significant. All patients had alopecia, a presumed autoimmune disease, so their immune response might differ from that of healthy individuals.

With respect to this clonotype: Its antigen remains undetermined. No much larger clone exists at a distance of one base, and base qualities are not known.

The CDR3, from cysteine to phenylalanine, totals 14 residues. The read is trimmed to its CDR3 DNA, 42 bases read in frame from base 1. The germline V and J ends show losses of 2 bases and 3 bases respectively, and no gene match explains 4 bases of the junction. From the germline V gene (reference sequence), CDR1 is SGHNT and CDR2 is YYREEE. The library was prepared using RACE. Sequencing was performed on a NextSeq 500. During library preparation, unique molecular identifiers were attached to individual cDNA molecules so that TCRs could be counted quantitatively and reproducibly. For every blood RNA sample, sequencing covered both the TCR alpha and TCR beta chains. The authors processed their data as follows. Samples had a median of approximately 96,000 TCRs, with a range from about 23,224 to 690,600. The Decombinator software suite was used to annotate the V, J and CDR3 of the TCR reads. Every sample was subsampled to the same number of TCRs (28,000) for the PS versus PT1 abundance plots. Expanded TCRs were defined as absent before sensitization and observed at least eight times at the 2-week time point. TCRdb handled the public reads itself, with Q25 trimming in fastp and clone calling in MiXCR, and kept productive beta chains. One record per CDR3 amino acid sequence lists the most common genes and DNA. TCRdb's processing, not the study's, gives the V and J calls here. Within this sample are tens of thousands of distinct CDR3 sequences, with approximately 13% of them counted one time only. Jointly, the top ten make up under 7% of the sample.

The time point tag for this specimen amounts to: pre-sensitization, week 0. This specimen's treatment or condition label, interpreted: therapeutic diphenylcyclopropenone sensitization with weekly scalp DPC. At every patch-test visit, the blood draw took place before the patch test was put on. To be eligible, patients had to be aged 18 to 70, diagnosed with alopecia and judged suitable for DPC therapy, while pregnant patients were excluded. Total RNA was extracted from unfractionated whole blood collected in Tempus Blood RNA tubes. This TCR came from a woman aged 30 to 39 with alopecia areata. Some clones in this sample may be carry-over from other donors' samples. The specimen comprised whole blood, sampled in connection with sensitization to the hapten diphenylcyclopropenone (DPC). Recombination connected TRBV5-4 to TRBJ2-7, and 8 junctional nucleotides match TRBD1. DNA sequence: TGTGCCAGCAGCTTAGGGGACAGGAACTACGAGCAGTACTTC. This gives the protein CASSLGDRNYEQYF. With all but the CDR3 taken from the reference TRBV5-4 and TRBJ2-7 genes, the full variable domain is: ETGVTQSPTHLIKTRGQQVTLRCSSQSGHNTVSWYQQALGQGPQFIFQYYREEENGRGNFPPRFSGLQFPNYSSELNVNALELDDSALYLCASSLGDRNYEQYFGPGTRLTVT.